This T cell receptor beta chain was identified during a study of OX40 agonist ivuxolimab in advanced cancers. Whole-study context: With a range of roughly 20 to 85, age averaged approximately 55 years, and 75% to 90% were male. Whole-study findings and limits: Researchers report that CD8+ T cells had, on average, more expanded clones than CD4+. The study observed clonal expansion of CD4+ and CD8+ blood T cells by week 6 at 0.1 to 3.0 mg/kg.

The CDR3 length is 14 residues. Germline V gene data show CDR1 as SEHNR and CDR2 as FQNEAQ (reference sequence). V was trimmed by 0 bases and J by 5 bases, leaving 9 bases between them. The data were produced by immunoSEQ multiplex PCR, yet TCRdb's version contains in-frame clones alone and is incomplete. The data contain about 68,000 clones, about 82% of them singletons. For this clone: What it recognizes is unknown.

This sequence joins TRBV7-9 and TRBJ2-3; D is possibly TRBD1 (6 bases). The material was CD4+ or CD8+ T cells sorted from blood, obtained in a trial of the OX40 agonist ivuxolimab. This TCR derives from an adult with an advanced solid tumor such as melanoma, head and neck, liver or kidney cancer. The CDR3 sequence: CASSLAGAGDTQYF. The CDR3 nucleotides are TGTGCCAGCAGCTTAGCGGGGGCCGGAGATACGCAGTATTTT.